Below, 2 T cell receptor beta chains from the same sample are listed, as sequenced in a study of PD-1 blockade in classical Hodgkin lymphoma. All trial patients relapsed after autologous stem cell transplantation. Profiled with immunoSEQ multiplex PCR; TCRdb holds only in-frame clones, not every one. This sample yields 11,000 to 15,000 clones, of which about 86% are seen a single time; roughly 4.4% belongs to the top ten. Sample: peripheral blood mononuclear cells (PBMCs), taken at baseline. The receptors here all came from a human donor with classical Hodgkin lymphoma.

The V and J genes are TRBV18 and TRBJ2-7, with D uncertain. Germline V gives CDR1 KGHSH, CDR2 LQKENI. V was shortened by 6 bases and J by 5 bases, with 14 bases between the two germline ends. The CDR3 extends over 13 amino acids. DNA for the CDR3: TGTGCCAGCTCGCCAAATGCCCGTCACGAGCAGTACTTC. Residues: CASSPNARHEQYF.

CDR3 in DNA: TGTGCCAGCAGCTTTCGACAGGGGAGGGCCGGGGAGCTGTTTTTT. Protein product: CASSFRQGRAGELFF. This chain uses TRBV5-4 with TRBJ2-2; maybe TRBD1 (8 bases). This CDR3 has 15 amino acids. The germline gives CDR1 SGHNT, CDR2 YYREEE (reference sequence). The V end was cut by 2 bases, the J end by 6 bases, with 14 bases between.